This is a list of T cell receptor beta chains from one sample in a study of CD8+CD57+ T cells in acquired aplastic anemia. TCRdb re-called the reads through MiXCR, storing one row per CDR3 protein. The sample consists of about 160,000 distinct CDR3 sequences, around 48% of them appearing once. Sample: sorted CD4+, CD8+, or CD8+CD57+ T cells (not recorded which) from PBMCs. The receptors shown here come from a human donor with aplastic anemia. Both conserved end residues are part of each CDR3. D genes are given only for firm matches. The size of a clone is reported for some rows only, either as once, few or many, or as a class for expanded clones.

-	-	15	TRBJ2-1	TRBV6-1	CASSEYGRRYNEQFF	TGTGCCAGCAGTGAATACGGCAGACGTTACAATGAGCAGTTCTTC
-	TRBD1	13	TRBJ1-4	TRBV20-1	CSARDRDNEKLFF	TGCAGTGCTAGGGACAGGGATAATGAAAAACTGTTTTTT
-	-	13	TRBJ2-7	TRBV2	CASSEEFSYEQYF	TGTGCCAGCAGTGAGGAGTTCTCCTACGAGCAGTACTTC
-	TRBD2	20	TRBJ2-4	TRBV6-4	CASSVGGLMSGRAAKNIQYF	TGTGCCAGCAGTGTCGGGGGGCTAATGAGCGGGAGGGCGGCCAAAAACATTCAGTACTTC
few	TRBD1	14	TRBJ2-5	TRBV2	CASSQTGGWETQYF	TGTGCCAGCAGCCAGACAGGGGGGTGGGAGACCCAGTACTTC
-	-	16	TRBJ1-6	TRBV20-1	CSATPVVSSYNSPLHF	TGCAGTGCTACCCCGGTCGTGAGCTCCTATAATTCACCCCTCCACTTT
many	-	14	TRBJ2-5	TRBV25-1	CASSDFSGEETQYF	TGTGCCAGCAGTGACTTTAGCGGTGAAGAGACCCAGTACTTC
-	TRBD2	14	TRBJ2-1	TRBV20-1	CSAGRLAGVGEQFF	TGCAGTGCTGGCCGACTAGCGGGAGTTGGTGAGCAGTTCTTC
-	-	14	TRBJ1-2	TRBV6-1	CASSRTDSPYGYTF	TGTGCCAGCTCCCGGACAGATAGTCCTTATGGCTACACCTTC
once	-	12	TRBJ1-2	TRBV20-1	CSAPVGMNGYTF	TGCAGTGCTCCCGTGGGGATGAATGGCTACACCTTC
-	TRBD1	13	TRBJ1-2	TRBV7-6	CASSGDRGSGYTF	TGTGCCAGCAGCGGGGACAGGGGTTCTGGCTACACCTTC
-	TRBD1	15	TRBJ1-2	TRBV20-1	CSARTLDRGGYGYTF	TGCAGTGCTAGAACTTTGGACAGGGGCGGGTATGGCTACACCTTC
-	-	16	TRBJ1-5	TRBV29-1	CSVDGGHFEGNQPQHF	TGCAGCGTTGATGGAGGCCATTTTGAGGGCAATCAGCCCCAGCATTTT
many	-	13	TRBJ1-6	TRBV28	CASSLGYRSPLHF	TGTGCCAGCAGTTTAGGATATCGTTCACCCCTCCACTTT
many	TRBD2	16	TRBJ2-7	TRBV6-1	CASSPSSGRVPYEQYF	TGTGCCAGCAGTCCCAGTAGCGGGAGGGTGCCCTACGAGCAGTACTTC
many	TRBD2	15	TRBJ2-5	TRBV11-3	CASSLGTSGTELQYF	TGTGCCAGCAGCTTAGGGACTAGCGGGACTGAGCTGCAGTACTTC
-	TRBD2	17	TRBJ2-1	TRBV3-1	CASSQDSTSGRWAQQFF	TGTGCCAGCAGCCAAGATTCCACTAGCGGGAGATGGGCCCAGCAGTTCTTC
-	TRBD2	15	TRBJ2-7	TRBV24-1	CATSVPGLASYEQYF	TGTGCCACCAGTGTCCCGGGACTAGCGAGCTACGAGCAGTACTTC
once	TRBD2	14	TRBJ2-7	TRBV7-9	CASSVTSGSGEQYF	TGTGCCAGCAGCGTGACTAGCGGGAGTGGGGAGCAGTACTTC
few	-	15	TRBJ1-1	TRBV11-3	CASSPRVSGNTEAFF	TGTGCCAGCAGCCCCCGGGTATCGGGGAACACTGAAGCTTTCTTT
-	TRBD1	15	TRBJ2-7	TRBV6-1	CASSRLGTASYEQYF	TGTGCCAGCAGCAGACTCGGGACAGCCTCCTACGAGCAGTACTTC
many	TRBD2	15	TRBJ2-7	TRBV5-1	CASSPGGVAPYEQYF	TGCGCCAGCAGCCCGGGAGGGGTGGCTCCCTACGAGCAGTACTTC
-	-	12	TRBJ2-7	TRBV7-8	CASSFPGAEQYF	TGTGCCAGCAGCTTCCCGGGGGCGGAGCAGTACTTC